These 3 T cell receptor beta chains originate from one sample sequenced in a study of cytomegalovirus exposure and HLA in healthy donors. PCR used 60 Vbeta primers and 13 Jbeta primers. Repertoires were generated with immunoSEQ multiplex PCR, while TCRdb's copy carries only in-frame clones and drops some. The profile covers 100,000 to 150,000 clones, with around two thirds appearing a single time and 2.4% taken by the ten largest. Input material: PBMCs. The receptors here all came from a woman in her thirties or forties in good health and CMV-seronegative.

Written as DNA, the CDR3 is TGTGCCAGCGCATCCGGACAAGCCTACGAGCAGTACTTC. Protein sequence: CASASGQAYEQYF. This rearrangement joins TRBV28 to TRBJ2-7; TRBD1 might be the D (5 bases). Trimming stripped 8 bases from V and 2 bases from J, with 13 bases between. Per germline, CDR1 MDHEN and CDR2 SYDVKM. CDR3 length: 13 residues.

The CDR3 loop is CASSQGVRGWDTEAFF. In nucleotides, the CDR3 is TGTGCCAGCAGCCAAGGGGTTCGGGGTTGGGACACTGAAGCTTTCTTT. The J gene is TRBJ1-1, the V gene TRBV14, with D uncertain. Trimming pared 1 base from V and 3 bases from J, leaving 15 bases between. Germline CDR1 is SGHDN and CDR2 is FVKESK. The CDR3 contains 16 residues.

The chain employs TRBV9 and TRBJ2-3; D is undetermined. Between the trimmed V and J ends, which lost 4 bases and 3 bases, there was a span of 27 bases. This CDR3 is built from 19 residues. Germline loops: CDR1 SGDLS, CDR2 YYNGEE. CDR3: CASSPTQIRGLGRTDTQYF. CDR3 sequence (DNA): TGTGCCAGCAGCCCCACCCAGATCCGTGGGCTGGGTCGTACAGATACGCAGTATTTT. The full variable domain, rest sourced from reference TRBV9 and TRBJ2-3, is DSGVTQTPKHLITATGQRVTLRCSPRSGDLSVYWYQQSLDQGLQFLIQYYNGEERAKGNILERFSAQQFPDLHSELNLSSLELGDSALYFCASSPTQIRGLGRTDTQYFGPGTRLTVL.